A selection of T cell receptor beta chains follows, all from one sample in a study of cytomegalovirus exposure and HLA in healthy donors. Profiling relied on immunoSEQ multiplex PCR, and the TCRdb table lists in-frame clones only, not all of them. This table has tens of thousands of clones, approximately 84% appearing once. Sequencing used PBMCs. The source is a girl aged 2-10 years in good health and CMV-seropositive. CDR3s include the opening cysteine and the closing phenylalanine or tryptophan. D genes are given only for firm matches. The size field is filled for only some rows; it gives once, few, many or a size class.

TRBJ2-1 | - | - | TRBV20-1 | TGCAGTGCTCTACTCGCAAATGAGCAGTTCTTC | CSALLANEQFF
TRBJ2-5 | - | - | TRBV4-1 | TGCGCCAGCAGGCCCAGGGACCAAGAGACCCAGTACTTC | CASRPRDQETQYF
TRBJ1-1 | - | - | TRBV6-5 | TGTGCCAGCAGTCCGGGACTGACGAACACTGAAGCTTTCTTT | CASSPGLTNTEAFF
TRBJ1-2 | - | - | TRBV4-3 | TGCGCCAGCAGCCAATCACAGGGTGATGGCTACACCTTC | CASSQSQGDGYTF
TRBJ1-3 | - | - | TRBV19 | TGTGCCAGTCGACGGAGCTCTGGAAACACCATATATTTT | CASRRSSGNTIYF
TRBJ2-3 | - | - | TRBV5-1 | TGCGCCAGCAGCTTGGGGGGCGGTACCAACACAGATACGCAGTATTTT | CASSLGGGTNTDTQYF
TRBJ1-2 | - | TRBD1 | TRBV28 | TGTGCCAGCAGTGGACAGGGGGCGCGGGGCTATGGCTACACCTTC | CASSGQGARGYGYTF
TRBJ1-1 | few | - | TRBV5-1 | TGCGCCAGCAGCTTGGGCGGGGCCGGCACTGAAGCTTTCTTT | CASSLGGAGTEAFF
TRBJ1-1 | once | - | TRBV21-1 | TGTGCCAGCAGCAAAGGCCAGGGAGGACCTAGGGTCACTGAAGCTTTCTTT | CASSKGQGGPRVTEAFF
TRBJ2-5 | few | - | TRBV7-9 | TGTGCCAGCAGCTCTATCCGGTACCAAGAGACCCAGTACTTC | CASSSIRYQETQYF
TRBJ2-7 | - | TRBD2 | TRBV7-8 | TGTGCCAGCAGCTTAGCGATGATAGCGGGGAACTACGAGCAGTACTTC | CASSLAMIAGNYEQYF
TRBJ2-7 | - | - | TRBV18 | TGTGCCAGCTCACCATACAGGCACGGAGACGGCGAGCAGTACTTC | CASSPYRHGDGEQYF
TRBJ1-2 | - | - | TRBV6-5 | TGTGCCAGCAGTCGCTCAGGGAAAGCTAACTATGGCTACACCTTC | CASSRSGKANYGYTF
TRBJ1-5 | - | TRBD1 | TRBV29-1 | TGCAGCGTCTTCACACAGGGGGCTGGCAATCAGCCCCAGCATTTT | CSVFTQGAGNQPQHF
TRBJ2-1 | - | - | TRBV9 | TGTGCCAGCAGCGTAGAGGGGGATAGTCACGTCCCCTACAATGAGCAGTTCTTC | CASSVEGDSHVPYNEQFF
TRBJ1-2 | - | - | TRBV25-1 | TGTGCCACCTACGGGTTCGGCTACACCTTC | CATYGFGYTF